These T cell receptor beta chains were read from a single sample in a study of CD8+CD57+ T cells in acquired aplastic anemia. TCRdb reprocessed the reads via MiXCR and lists one record per CDR3 protein. The profile shows roughly 220,000 distinct CDR3 sequences, 55% to 65% of them singletons. Sample: sorted CD4+, CD8+, or CD8+CD57+ T cells (not recorded which) from PBMCs. The origin of the receptors is a human donor with aplastic anemia. Each CDR3 is given with its conserved first and last residue. The D gene is left open where the match is weak. Size is stated for part of the rows, as once, few or many counts, or as a class when the clone is expanded.

CDR3	DNA	size	V	J	D
CASSSSGGQEQYF	TGTGCCAGCAGCTCCTCTGGTGGGCAAGAGCAGTACTTC	.	TRBV7-8	TRBJ2-7	.
CSASGQGSYTF	TGCAGTGCCTCGGGGCAGGGTAGCTACACCTTC	.	TRBV20-1	TRBJ1-2	.
CASLELAKNIQYF	TGTGCCAGCCTGGAGTTAGCCAAAAACATTCAGTACTTC	.	TRBV12-3/TRBV12-4	TRBJ2-4	.
CASSFRGVEGETQYF	TGCGCCAGCAGCTTCAGGGGCGTTGAGGGAGAGACCCAGTACTTC	.	TRBV5-1	TRBJ2-5	.
CASSPTGPVGTEAFF	TGCGCCAGCAGTCCTACTGGCCCGGTTGGCACTGAAGCTTTCTTT	once	TRBV5-1	TRBJ1-1	.
CASSSFGGVGQETQYF	TGTGCCAGCAGCTCCTTCGGGGGCGTCGGTCAAGAGACCCAGTACTTC	.	TRBV13	TRBJ2-5	.
CATQSRGGTEAFF	TGTGCCACTCAGTCGAGGGGGGGAACTGAAGCTTTCTTT	.	TRBV19	TRBJ1-1	.
CASSEGASGTNNEQFF	TGTGCCAGCAGTGAAGGGGCTAGCGGGACCAACAATGAGCAGTTCTTC	.	TRBV2	TRBJ2-1	TRBD2
CAISAPSAGSPYEQYF	TGTGCCATCAGTGCCCCTAGCGCAGGTTCTCCCTACGAGCAGTACTTC	few	TRBV10-3	TRBJ2-7	.
CATSDHYGEQYF	TGTGCCACCAGTGACCACTACGGAGAGCAGTACTTC	.	TRBV24-1	TRBJ2-7	.
CASSQEGTNYEQYF	TGTGCCAGCAGCCAAGAGGGCACCAACTACGAGCAGTACTTC	few	TRBV4-2	TRBJ2-7	.
CASSAWAGDVGELFF	TGTGCCAGCAGCGCCTGGGCGGGAGATGTCGGGGAGCTGTTTTTT	.	TRBV7-9	TRBJ2-2	TRBD2
CASSIVAGRQQYF	TGTGCCAGTAGTATAGTCGCAGGGCGTCAGCAGTACTTC	.	TRBV19	TRBJ2-7	.
CSARDPQTDYEQYF	TGCAGTGCTAGAGATCCGCAGACTGACTACGAGCAGTACTTC	.	TRBV20-1	TRBJ2-7	.
CASSLGTGRRETQYF	TGTGCCAGCAGCTTAGGTACAGGGAGGAGGGAGACCCAGTACTTC	.	TRBV7-2	TRBJ2-5	.
CASRRLTGATYEQYF	TGCGCCAGCAGACGACTGACAGGGGCCACCTACGAGCAGTACTTC	.	TRBV5-1	TRBJ2-7	TRBD1
CSASRRYNTEAFF	TGCAGTGCTAGCCGCAGGTATAACACTGAAGCTTTCTTT	few	TRBV20-1	TRBJ1-1	.
CASSLAGTGLHEQYF	TGTGCCAGCAGCTTAGCCGGGACAGGGCTCCACGAGCAGTACTTC	.	TRBV7-9	TRBJ2-7	TRBD1
CASSLGVLSIGETQYF	TGTGCCAGCAGCCTCGGAGTATTAAGTATCGGAGAGACCCAGTACTTC	.	TRBV14	TRBJ2-5	.
CATSRGPSQPQHF	TGTGCCACCAGCAGAGGACCCTCTCAGCCCCAGCATTTT	few	TRBV15	TRBJ1-5	.
CASSEGQGVRNGYAF	TGCGCCAGCAGTGAGGGACAGGGGGTAAGGAATGGCTACGCCTTC	.	TRBV10-2	TRBJ1-2	TRBD1
CSARDEDGTGELFF	TGCAGTGCTAGAGATGAGGACGGCACCGGGGAGCTGTTTTTT	many	TRBV20-1	TRBJ2-2	.
CASSPMSRTGYEKLFF	TGTGCCAGCAGCCCTATGAGCAGGACAGGGTATGAAAAACTGTTTTTT	.	TRBV7-2	TRBJ1-4	TRBD1
CSVEAVSYEQYF	TGCAGCGTTGAGGCAGTCTCCTACGAGCAGTACTTC	.	TRBV29-1	TRBJ2-7	.
CATRQGSSPLHF	TGTGCCACCAGACAGGGGAGTTCACCCCTCCACTTT	many	TRBV6-5	TRBJ1-6	TRBD1
CSTPQQGSEGYTF	TGCAGCACCCCCCAACAGGGATCGGAGGGCTACACCTTC	few	TRBV29-1	TRBJ1-2	.
CASSVGFTEQYF	TGTGCCAGCAGTGTGGGCTTCACCGAGCAGTACTTC	.	TRBV2	TRBJ2-7	.
CASSVGIGQGGYGYTF	TGTGCCAGCAGCGTAGGAATCGGACAGGGGGGCTATGGCTACACCTTC	once	TRBV9	TRBJ1-2	TRBD1
CASSRARGFDNEQFF	TGTGCCAGCAGCCGGGCCAGGGGGTTCGACAATGAGCAGTTCTTC	.	TRBV7-9	TRBJ2-1	TRBD1
CAISESVVQGEKLFF	TGTGCCATCAGTGAGTCCGTTGTCCAGGGTGAAAAACTGTTTTTT	.	TRBV10-3	TRBJ1-4	.
CASQIFEGEAYEQYF	TGTGCCAGCCAAATTTTTGAGGGAGAAGCCTACGAGCAGTACTTC	.	TRBV7-9	TRBJ2-7	.
CASSAETGMDNQPQHF	TGTGCCAGCAGTGCCGAGACAGGGATGGACAATCAGCCCCAGCATTTT	.	TRBV25-1	TRBJ1-5	TRBD1
CASTGHNEQFF	TGTGCCAGTACCGGGCACAATGAGCAGTTCTTC	few	TRBV19	TRBJ2-1	.
CARSLALYEQYF	TGTGCCAGAAGCTTAGCGCTATACGAGCAGTACTTC	.	TRBV7-2	TRBJ2-7	.
CASSSGLATTDTQYF	TGCGCCAGCAGCTCGGGGCTAGCCACCACAGATACGCAGTATTTT	once	TRBV5-1	TRBJ2-3	.
CAISDTGDNYNEQFF	TGTGCCATCAGTGATACCGGGGATAATTACAATGAGCAGTTCTTC	.	TRBV10-3	TRBJ2-1	.
CSAGTSGRNGELFF	TGCAGCGCCGGGACTAGCGGGAGAAACGGGGAGCTGTTTTTT	once	TRBV29-1	TRBJ2-2	TRBD2
CASSFRGNTDTQYF	TGTGCCAGTAGTTTTAGGGGGAACACAGATACGCAGTATTTT	.	TRBV19	TRBJ2-3	.
CSAIGTGPGELFF	TGCAGTGCGATTGGGACAGGGCCCGGGGAGCTGTTTTTT	.	TRBV20-1	TRBJ2-2	TRBD1
CSARERDRGTDEQFF	TGCAGTGCTAGAGAAAGAGACAGGGGGACCGATGAGCAGTTCTTC	.	TRBV20-1	TRBJ2-1	TRBD1
CASSPDGGGGSLEQYF	TGTGCCAGCAGCCCGGACGGTGGGGGGGGTTCGCTCGAGCAGTACTTC	few	TRBV13	TRBJ2-7	TRBD2
CASTAKEYSTDTQYF	TGTGCCAGTACCGCGAAAGAGTATTCGACAGATACGCAGTATTTT	once	TRBV19	TRBJ2-3	.
CASSPTSGSYNEQFF	TGTGCCAGTAGTCCGACTAGCGGCTCCTACAATGAGCAGTTCTTC	.	TRBV19	TRBJ2-1	TRBD2
CATRGGTGTFEQYF	TGTGCCACCAGGGGTGGGACAGGCACGTTCGAGCAGTACTTC	.	TRBV24-1	TRBJ2-7	TRBD1
CSAIGGEVNEQFF	TGCAGTGCTATAGGGGGGGAAGTCAATGAGCAGTTCTTC	.	TRBV20-1	TRBJ2-1	.
CASSFRPTVADTQYF	TGTGCCAGCAGCTTCCGCCCTACCGTGGCAGATACGCAGTATTTT	.	TRBV7-2	TRBJ2-3	.
CASSLVDSYNSPLHF	TGTGCCAGCAGTCTGGTTGACTCCTATAATTCACCCCTCCACTTT	.	TRBV2	TRBJ1-6	.
CASSGAGGPDTQYF	TGTGCCAGCAGCGGGGCGGGAGGGCCAGATACGCAGTATTTT	.	TRBV7-2	TRBJ2-3	TRBD2
CASSTYGMNTEAFF	TGTGCCAGTAGTACTTACGGAATGAACACTGAAGCTTTCTTT	.	TRBV19	TRBJ1-1	.
CASSLTTASAEQYF	TGTGCCAGCAGTTTAACCACAGCCTCTGCCGAGCAGTACTTC	.	TRBV12-3/TRBV12-4	TRBJ2-7	.
CAILPGQSSGANVLTF	TGTGCCATCCTACCGGGACAGTCCTCTGGGGCCAACGTCCTGACTTTC	.	TRBV10-3	TRBJ2-6	TRBD1
CASRTHREGGINEQFF	TGTGCCAGCAGAACTCACAGGGAGGGCGGCATAAATGAGCAGTTCTTC	.	TRBV15	TRBJ2-1	.
CSASRGATQYF	TGCAGTGCTAGCCGCGGGGCGACGCAGTATTTT	.	TRBV20-1	TRBJ2-3	.
CASSSGQNEETQYF	TGCGCCAGCAGTAGTGGACAGAATGAAGAGACCCAGTACTTC	.	TRBV5-1	TRBJ2-5	.
CASSRGQGPNVQYF	TGCGCCAGCAGCCGCGGACAGGGACCCAACGTGCAGTACTTC	.	TRBV7-9	TRBJ2-7	TRBD1
CASSPGGSEQYF	TGTGCCAGCAGCCCGGGGGGGAGCGAGCAGTACTTC	few	TRBV7-9	TRBJ2-7	TRBD2
CASSLLPKYRLYEQYF	TGCGCCAGCAGCCTTCTTCCAAAATACAGACTATACGAGCAGTACTTC	.	TRBV4-3	TRBJ2-7	.